This T cell receptor (beta chain) was sequenced for a study of identical twins listed by TCRdb under 2016. Study-level background: To test whether fetal clonotypes persist, the study used deep sequencing on TCR alpha and beta repertoires from monozygotic twins, unrelated adults of various ages, and cord blood. Replicate twin experiments were performed at different times using different library preparation protocols to rule out contamination.

As for this clonotype: The antigen it recognizes is unknown. It has no much larger one-base neighbor in the sample; base qualities were not kept.

The full study reports these points: Fewer insertions were carried by abundant cord blood beta clonotypes; a weaker similar trend was observed in young adult naive repertoires, while no such trend was observed in memory repertoires. Recombination models systematically underestimated out-of-frame TCR alpha sharing in monozygotic twins but agreed with sharing between unrelated individuals. Invariant T cells such as MAIT and iNKT could partly confound zero-insertion analyses, although diverse VJ usage argued against such confounding for most clonotypes. The excess sharing between twins in beta out-of-frame sequences was weaker because fewer shared sequences reduced the signal-to-noise ratio. Because the same donors could not be followed over many years, the conclusions relied on cross-sectional statistical analysis. Compared with coincidental sharing between unrelated individuals, an excess of low generation-probability sequences was observed among out-of-frame TCR alpha sequences shared between twins.

Libraries came from 5' RACE. Sequencing relied on an Illumina HiSeq 2000. A universal primer binding site was added through template switching, and the final cDNA carried a unique molecular identifier so that TCR cDNA molecules could be counted accurately. First-strand cDNA for TCR alpha and beta chains was synthesized from specific primers in the conserved constant-segment region. To control for contamination, every cDNA library carried two barcodes: a SMART-Mk sample barcode plus Illumina barcodes. TruSeq adapter sequences along with Illumina sample barcodes were introduced in two successive PCR steps. The Illumina HiSeq platform was used with custom primers to sequence TCR alpha and beta cDNA libraries. In the authors' own workflow: MiGEC processed the raw reads to extract unique molecular identifiers, while MiXCR was used to determine the CDR3 positions. Recombination models were inferred per individual with the repgenHMM and IGoR tools using an EM algorithm. The analysis of shared clonotypes was done with the tcR package in R, with sharing normalized by the product of cloneset sizes. Out-of-frame nonproductive sequences were analyzed to study raw recombination free of thymic and clonal selection effects. Using fastp at Q25 and MiXCR, TCRdb reprocessed the public reads and kept productive beta chains. Each entry merges the rows of one CDR3 protein and shows their most common DNA and genes. TCRdb assigned the V and J calls; the authors' analysis was not used. Across this sample there are about 810,000 distinct CDR3 sequences, with 10% to 15% seen only once. The biggest ten clones account for about 1.5% of the sample.

All donors were healthy Caucasians. The twin cohort comprised three pairs of female monozygotic twins, all aged roughly 18 to 30 years. The RNA used for TCR libraries was isolated from peripheral blood mononuclear cells. The germline V end is reduced by 3 bases and the J end by 5 bases; junction bases left unmatched: 7. The CDR3, from cysteine to phenylalanine, totals 16 residues. Only the CDR3 region is kept as DNA, spanning 48 bases read in frame from base 1. CDR1 and CDR2, looked up from the germline V gene, are MGHRA and YSYEKL. These data were also reused for a study on yellow fever vaccine responses in identical twins. As described in the second report: The authors reported that the T cell response to vaccination in identical twins appeared partly convergent and partly personalized. In the study, vaccine-responding T cell clones were precisely tracked in identical twins.

The sequenced sample consisted of PBMCs. Rearrangement joined TRBV4-1 to TRBJ2-1, with 10 bases aligning to TRBD2. This clonotype was sampled from a woman younger than 35 in good health. The DNA sequence is TGCGCCAGCAGCCACCGACTAGCGGGCGAGAACAATGAGCAGTTCTTC. This is translated as CASSHRLAGENNEQFF.